The clone carrying this TCR beta chain was seen more than once but under ten times. This sample was included in a study of blood T cell repertoires in COVID-19. Study context: Both acute and convalescent COVID-19 samples were obtained from the United States, Italy and Spain. PBMCs, B-cell-depleted T cells, or T cells provided the cDNA or gDNA that made up the material.

This CDR3 has 14 amino acids. Per the germline V gene, CDR1 is MDHEN and CDR2 is SYDVKM. V trimming: 5 bases; J trimming: 2 bases; junction bases outside the gene matches: 2. Measured with immunoSEQ multiplex PCR; TCRdb has only the in-frame clones, and not every one. The repertoire holds some 200,000 clones, with 82% as singletons. The sample comprised peripheral blood. V gene TRBV28 combines with J gene TRBJ1-2, with TRBD1 matching over 10 bases. This clonotype was sampled from a woman aged 65 to 85 with COVID-19, enrolled during active disease. This chain's CDR3 is CASSPDRGNYGYTF. As DNA, the CDR3 is TGTGCCAGCAGTCCGGACAGGGGGAACTATGGCTACACCTTC.